This T cell receptor (beta chain) came from a study of blood T cell repertoires in COVID-19. Study context: Researchers got acute and convalescent COVID-19 samples from the United States, Italy and Spain. Sources were T cells, B-cell-depleted T cells, or PBMCs; the material itself was cDNA or gDNA.

The CDR3 is 13 residues long. Trimming pared 0 bases from V and 4 bases from J, leaving 3 bases between. Sequenced by immunoSEQ multiplex PCR; TCRdb stores in-frame clones only, minus some. The repertoire consists of 280,000 or so clones, with approximately 83% occurring once and the leading ten covering about 14%. The source of this sequence is a human donor in a cohort sampled during active COVID-19. The chain joins TRBV12-3 or TRBV12-4 to TRBJ2-2; no firm D call. Material for sequencing was peripheral blood. The CDR3 DNA reads TGTGCCAGCAGTTTAGCCCTCACCGGGGAGCTGTTTTTT. It codes for CASSLALTGELFF.